This TCR beta chain stems from a study of cytomegalovirus exposure and HLA in healthy donors. At the level of the study: Most donors, around 81% of approximately 400 genotyped, fell in the Caucasian-associated ancestry cluster. Findings of the study overall: TRBV6-2, TRBV6-3 and other indistinguishable V segments were excluded. The listing of 150 to 200 TCR beta chains classed them as cytomegalovirus-associated.

The PCR made use of 60 Vbeta and 13 Jbeta primers. Produced via immunoSEQ multiplex PCR; TCRdb's table is partial and in-frame only. This table has 160,000 or so clones, approximately 80% appearing once. The V and J ends lost 5 bases and 3 bases respectively, with 14 bases between them. The CDR3 runs 14 residues. Germline assignment: CDR1 SGHTS and CDR2 YDEGEE. With regard to this clone: Its antigen is still unknown.

The TCR was taken from a male donor in good health and CMV-seropositive. This rearrangement joins TRBV5-8 to TRBJ1-1; no clear D. The sequenced material came from PBMCs. The CDR3 spells CASSPFPRDTEAFF. For the CDR3, the DNA is TGTGCCAGCAGTCCTTTCCCACGGGACACTGAAGCTTTCTTT.